The 32 T cell receptor beta chains presented below share a single source sample, sequenced in a study of T cells in Graves' hyperthyroidism and ophthalmopathy. Researchers took RNA transcripts and amplified the TCR beta CDR3 regions from them. The HTBI set primed first-round TCR CDR3 RT-PCR. One entry per CDR3 protein results from TCRdb running MiXCR on the multiplex PCR reads. Altogether fewer than 550,000 distinct CDR3 sequences are present, 15% to 19% being singletons, with the ten largest covering just under 8%. Sequenced sample: blood. Source of these receptors: a young woman with Graves' hyperthyroidism.

This clonotype was seen ten or more times. The chain couples TRBV28 to TRBJ2-3; D is uncertain. V was cut by 3 bases and J by 2 bases, with 6 bases left in between. CDR3 length: 13 residues. Germline CDR1 MDHEN, CDR2 SYDVKM. CDR3 amino acids: CASSFPHTDTQYF. As DNA, the CDR3 is TGTGCCAGCAGTTTCCCCCACACAGATACGCAGTATTTT. Filled out from reference TRBV28 and TRBJ2-3, the complete variable domain reads DVKVTQSSRYLVKRTGEKVFLECVQDMDHENMFWYRQDPGLGLRLIYFSYDVKMKEKGDIPEGYSVSREKKERFSLILESASTNQTSMYLCASSFPHTDTQYFGPGTRLTVL.

The chain is built from TRBV20-1 and TRBJ2-2; D unresolved. Germline lookup yields CDR1 DFQATT and CDR2 SNEGSKA (reference sequence). V was trimmed by 6 bases and J by 4 bases, leaving 9 bases between them. This CDR3 is 12 amino acids long. The CDR3 protein is CSAPGTTGELFF. In DNA form, the CDR3 reads TGCAGTGCCCCGGGCACCACCGGGGAGCTGTTTTTT.

Many counts were recorded for this clonotype. The CDR3 DNA reads TGTGCCAGCAGTTTCGTGGAGGGGACCGGTAACTATGGCTACACCTTC. This sequence encodes CASSFVEGTGNYGYTF. This rearrangement joins TRBV12-3 or TRBV12-4 to TRBJ1-2, with D perhaps matching TRBD1 (5 bases). The CDR3 loop spans 16 amino acids. The germline V and J ends were trimmed by 3 bases and 1 base, with 15 bases remaining between them.

In this sample, this clonotype turned up many times. The chain is built from TRBV6-1 and TRBJ2-7; 11 bases match TRBD1. CDR1 is MNHNS and CDR2 is SASEGT in the germline V gene. The V and J ends lost 8 bases and 3 bases, in that order; junction bases with no gene match: 6. This CDR3 has 14 residues. As DNA, the CDR3 is TGTGCCAGCCTGCGGGACAGGGGGTTCTACGAGCAGTACTTC. Encoded protein: CASLRDRGFYEQYF.

In regard to this clonotype: A much larger clone differs by one base, so this may be a read error. The rearrangement links TRBV7-7 to TRBJ2-7; 11 bases agree with TRBD2. The germline V gene encodes CDR1 SSHAT and CDR2 FNYEAQ (reference sequence). This CDR3 contains 14 residues. CDR3 residues: CASSFGTSGYERYF. CDR3 sequence (DNA): TGTGCTAGCAGCTTTGGGACTAGCGGTTACGAGCGGTACTTC.

This clonotype was detected many times. V and J are TRBV11-2 and TRBJ2-3, with D perhaps TRBD2 (6 bases). This CDR3 has 15 residues. Germline lookup yields CDR1 SGHAT and CDR2 FQNNGV. The germline V and J ends were trimmed by 5 bases and 4 bases, with 16 bases remaining between them. This CDR3 reads CASSQWTGVADTQYF. CDR3 DNA: TGTGCCAGCAGCCAGTGGACGGGAGTAGCAGATACGCAGTATTTT.

The J gene is TRBJ2-1, the V gene TRBV4-1; a possible D gene is TRBD1 (6 bases). The DNA end is more similar to TRBJ2-7, so the J call may be wrong. This CDR3 has 12 amino acids. Germline values: CDR1 MGHRA, CDR2 YSYEKL. The CDR3 DNA reads TGCGCCAGCTGGCACGGACAGAATGAGCAGTACTTC. Translating it yields CASWHGQNEQYF.

The table lists this clonotype with many counts. J is TRBJ2-2 and V is TRBV5-1, with no clear D. The CDR3 sequence is 15 residues long. V was trimmed by 1 base and J by 6 bases, leaving 13 bases between them. Germline V gene lookup returns CDR1 SGHRS and CDR2 YFSETQ. The CDR3 is CASSLRLWGAGELFF. The CDR3 nucleotides are TGCGCCAGCAGCTTGAGGTTGTGGGGTGCCGGGGAGCTGTTTTTT.

This clonotype was recorded at least ten times. The V call is TRBV2, the J call TRBJ1-3; maybe TRBD1 (6 bases). CDR3 length: 13 amino acids. The V end lost 6 bases, the J end lost 4 bases, and 10 bases lay between the germline ends. CDR1 and CDR2 (germline): SNHLY, FYNNEI. The CDR3: CASRSGAGNTIYF. In nucleotides, the CDR3 is TGTGCCAGCAGATCAGGGGCCGGAAACACCATATATTTT.

This clonotype was seen many times. The chain's CDR3 is CASSFGLVGNTGELFF. The CDR3 region has the DNA TGTGCCAGCAGCTTCGGGCTAGTGGGGAACACCGGGGAGCTGTTTTTT. V usage is TRBV5-6 and J usage is TRBJ2-2; D is unresolved. The germline V gene encodes CDR1 SGHDT and CDR2 YYEEEE. The CDR3 has 16 amino acids. The V and J ends lost 2 bases and 1 base respectively, with 12 bases between them. Supplemented by reference TRBV5-6 and TRBJ2-2, the full variable domain reads DAGVTQSPTHLIKTRGQQVTLRCSPKSGHDTVSWYQQALGQGPQFIFQYYEEEERQRGNFPDRFSGHQFPNYSSELNVNALLLGDSALYLCASSFGLVGNTGELFFGEGSRLTVL.

In this sample, this clonotype turned up a few times. Possible read error: a much larger clone is one base away. The V call is TRBV11-2, the J call TRBJ2-7, with D possibly matching TRBD1 (5 bases). The CDR3 has 14 residues. Germline assignment: CDR1 SGHAT and CDR2 FQNNGV. The CDR3 bases are TGTGCCGGCAGCTTAGGGGTCTCTAACTACGAGCAGTACTTC. Protein: CAGSLGVSNYEQYF.

This clonotype has ten or more counts. The genes are TRBV12-3 or TRBV12-4 and TRBJ2-7; D is perhaps TRBD2 (6 bases). The CDR3 contains 15 residues. Deletions cut 3 bases from V and 0 bases from J, with 12 bases between. The CDR3 region is CASSFRREPSYEQYF. CDR3 DNA sequence: TGTGCCAGCAGTTTCAGGCGGGAACCCTCCTACGAGCAGTACTTC.

This clonotype has a count of ten or more. The genes are TRBV27 and TRBJ2-7; D might be TRBD1 (6 bases). Germline V gives CDR1 MNHEY, CDR2 SMNVEV (reference sequence). This CDR3 is built from 15 residues. The germline V and J ends were trimmed by 7 bases and 2 bases, with 18 bases remaining between them. The CDR3 DNA reads as TGTGCCAGCACTTACCGCCGGCAGGGGCCCTACGAGCAGTACTTC. Amino acids: CASTYRRQGPYEQYF.

V gene TRBV7-3 combines with J gene TRBJ2-1; 8 bases map to TRBD2. The germline gives CDR1 SGHTA, CDR2 FQGTGA. This CDR3 has 16 residues. The V gene end was trimmed by 6 bases and the J gene end by 2 bases; junction bases not matched to a gene: 9. Here the CDR3 reads CASSQYSGSPYNEQFF. DNA for the CDR3: TGTGCCAGCAGTCAATACAGCGGGAGCCCCTACAATGAGCAGTTCTTC.

This clonotype was recorded at least ten times. The CDR3 sequence: CASSETSRSGQGTEAFF. CDR3 DNA: TGTGCCAGCAGTGAAACGAGCCGATCGGGACAGGGCACTGAAGCTTTCTTT. This sequence joins TRBV2 and TRBJ1-1; TRBD1 aligns across 9 bases. J lost 4 bases, V lost 2 bases, and 11 bases had no gene match. The CDR3 has 17 residues. Germline CDR1 SNHLY, CDR2 FYNNEI.

Ten or more counts support this clonotype. The chain joins TRBV20-1 to TRBJ1-6; D gene uncertain. The V end was cut by 0 bases, the J end by 7 bases, with 16 bases between. This CDR3 has 16 residues. Germline values: CDR1 DFQATT, CDR2 SNEGSKA (reference sequence). CDR3 DNA sequence: TGCAGTGCTAGAGATCGGGTGGTCGGTATCAATTCACCCCTCCACTTT. Its translation is CSARDRVVGINSPLHF.

Of note for this clonotype: This may arise from a read error, as a much more abundant clone is one base away. This chain connects TRBV6-2 or TRBV6-3 to TRBJ2-2; 7 bases are a match to TRBD1. This CDR3 has 15 amino acids. Germline V lookup: CDR1 MNHEY, CDR2 SVGEGT. The DNA of the CDR3 is TGTGCCAGCAGTCCCGGGACAGTACCCACCGGGGAGCTGTCTTTT. Protein sequence: CASSPGTVPTGELSF.

This clonotype was seen many times. The chain's CDR3 is CAWRRQGNEKLFF. The CDR3 DNA sequence: TGTGCCTGGAGAAGACAGGGGAATGAAAAACTGTTTTTT. The chain recombines TRBV30 with TRBJ1-4; 8 bases match TRBD1. From germline, CDR1 is GTSNPN and CDR2 SVGIG (reference sequence). The CDR3 sequence is 13 residues long. The ends lost 3 bases at V and 5 bases at J; junction bases unmatched: 2. Full variable domain (remainder filled in from reference TRBV30 and TRBJ1-4): SQTIHQWPATLVQPVGSPLSLECTVEGTSNPNLYWYRQAAGRGLQLLFYSVGIGQISSEVPQNLSASRPQDRQFILSSKKLLLSDSGFYLCAWRRQGNEKLFFGSGTQLSVL.

This sequence joins TRBV5-8 and TRBJ2-7, with D maybe TRBD2 (6 bases). CDR1 SGHTS and CDR2 YDEGEE come from the germline V gene. Trimming removed 5 bases at V and 1 base at J, with 16 bases between. The CDR3 length is 15 residues. The CDR3 protein is CASSRTSWRSYEQYF. The CDR3 coding sequence is TGTGCCAGCAGTAGAACTAGCTGGCGATCCTACGAGCAGTACTTC.

This clonotype was counted many times. V and J are TRBV20-1 and TRBJ1-2; D ambiguous. Germline-derived CDR1 and CDR2 are DFQATT and SNEGSKA (reference sequence). This CDR3 is built from 14 residues. V lost 2 bases and J lost 7, with 17 bases in between. DNA of the CDR3: TGCAGTGCTAGAAGATCCAAGTGGGTGGGTGGCTACACCTTC. This gives the protein CSARRSKWVGGYTF.

V gene TRBV20-1 combines with J gene TRBJ2-1; 8 bases are a match to TRBD1. Germline V gene sequence: CDR1 DFQATT, CDR2 SNEGSKA (reference sequence). Trimming at V came to 6 bases and at J to 3 bases, leaving 7 bases not matched to a gene. The CDR3 totals 14 residues. The CDR3 region has the DNA TGCAGTGCGACAGGGGCCCCCCTCTACAATGAGCAGTTCTTC. This codes for CSATGAPLYNEQFF.

The gene calls are TRBV28 and TRBJ1-3; D perhaps matches TRBD1 (5 bases). CDR1 and CDR2 (germline): MDHEN, SYDVKM. There are 15 residues in the CDR3. V dropped 8 bases and J dropped 3 bases, with 17 bases sitting between them. The CDR3, as DNA: TGTGCCAGCGGGACGGTCCAGGGTTTTGGAAACACCATATATTTT. Protein product: CASGTVQGFGNTIYF.

This clonotype has at least ten counts. CDR3 nucleotides: TGCAGTGCTACCGGGACAGGGGGCAGGAAGACCCAGTACTTC. It codes for CSATGTGGRKTQYF. The chain combines TRBV20-1 with TRBJ2-5; 12 bases line up with TRBD1. V trimming: 4 bases; J trimming: 6 bases; junction bases outside the gene matches: 6. Germline lookup yields CDR1 DFQATT and CDR2 SNEGSKA (reference sequence). CDR3 length: 14 residues.

This clonotype occurred many times. The V gene is TRBV12-3 or TRBV12-4, the J gene TRBJ1-5, with D possibly matching TRBD1 (6 bases). Trimming cost V 6 bases and J 5 bases, with 8 bases left between them. CDR3 length: 12 residues. This chain's CDR3 is CASSRGYQPQHF. In DNA, the CDR3 is TGTGCCAGCAGCAGGGGATATCAGCCCCAGCATTTT.

This clonotype was counted at least ten times. This chain connects TRBV27 to TRBJ2-3, with TRBD2 matching 9 bases. CDR1 is MNHEY, CDR2 SMNVEV, per germline (reference sequence). The trim removed 1 base at V and 0 bases at J, leaving 23 bases unmatched. CDR3 length equals 23 residues. CDR3 sequence: CASSLYSHLGSGSAKSSTDTQYF. The DNA for the CDR3 is TGTGCCAGCAGTTTATATTCCCACCTTGGTAGCGGGAGTGCGAAGAGCAGCACAGATACGCAGTATTTT.

This clonotype was observed many times. The CDR3 is CSVEVSGNTIYF. Here the CDR3 DNA reads TGCAGCGTTGAAGTCTCCGGAAACACCATATATTTT. This chain uses TRBV29-1 with TRBJ1-3; no clear D gene. Trimming stripped 1 base from V and 4 bases from J, with 5 bases between. Germline CDR1 SQVTM, CDR2 ANQGSEA. The CDR3 has 12 residues.

This clonotype was seen many times. CDR3 loop: CSVQENTGELFF. CDR3 DNA: TGCAGCGTGCAGGAGAACACCGGGGAGCTGTTTTTT. The chain joins TRBV29-1 to TRBJ2-2; D not certain. The ends were cut back, 6 bases at V and 1 base at J, with 6 bases in the middle. CDR1 is SQVTM, CDR2 ANQGSEA, per germline. This CDR3 comprises 12 residues.

This clonotype was detected ten times or more. The chain uses TRBV2 and TRBJ2-5; D is perhaps TRBD1 (6 bases). This CDR3 spans 17 amino acids. Looked up from germline, CDR1 is SNHLY and CDR2 is FYNNEI. The V and J ends lost 6 bases and 5 bases respectively, with 25 bases between them. Here the CDR3 DNA reads TGTGCCAGCAGAGCGGTGAGACAGGCCTCGTTCGGGGAGACCCAGTACTTC. Encoded protein: CASRAVRQASFGETQYF.

Worth noting for this clonotype: A much larger clone sits a single nucleotide away, making a read error possible. V gene TRBV11-1 combines with J gene TRBJ1-1, with D hard to call. Germline CDR1 and CDR2: SGHAT and FQDESV (reference sequence). This CDR3 spans 16 amino acids. V dropped 1 base and J dropped 4 bases, with 16 bases sitting between them. CDR3 protein: CASSLGCQLMSTEAFF. The CDR3 DNA follows: TGTGCCAGCAGCTTAGGGTGCCAGCTCATGAGCACTGAAGCTTTCTTT. Based on the CDR3 plus reference TRBV11-1 and TRBJ1-1, the full variable domain is EAEVAQSPRYKITEKSQAVAFWCDPISGHATLYWYRQILGQGPELLVQFQDESVVDDSQLPKDRFSAERLKGVDSTLKIQPAELGDSAMYLCASSLGCQLMSTEAFFGQGTRLTVV.

This clonotype was seen repeatedly, ten times or more. This sequence joins TRBV7-8 and TRBJ1-2; 8 bases agree with TRBD1. With V trimmed by 5 bases and J by 8 bases, 7 bases remained unmatched. The length of the CDR3 is 13 residues. The germline V gene has CDR1 SGHVS and CDR2 FQNEAQ. CDR3 sequence (DNA): TGTGCCAGCAGCCCCGACAGGGGCCGGGGCTACACCTTC. Residues: CASSPDRGRGYTF. Full variable domain (outside the CDR3, taken from reference TRBV7-8 and TRBJ1-2): GAGVSQSPRYKVAKRGQDVALRCDPISGHVSLFWYQQALGQGPEFLTYFQNEAQLDKSGLPSDRFFAERPEGSVSTLKIQRTQQEDSAVYLCASSPDRGRGYTFGSGTRLTVV.

This clonotype was seen repeatedly, ten times or more. The chain carries TRBV14 and TRBJ2-1, with 13 nucleotides matching TRBD2. V dropped 4 bases and J dropped 6; count of bases not matched to a gene: 6. The germline CDR1 and CDR2 sequences are SGHDN and FVKESK. The CDR3 is made up of 16 amino acids. DNA for the CDR3: TGTGCCAGCAGCCTTACCGGGACTAGCGGGATCAATGAGCAGTTCTTC. The encoded protein is CASSLTGTSGINEQFF.

This clonotype was picked up one time. This chain links TRBV19 with TRBJ1-5, with 7 bases aligning to TRBD1. J was trimmed by 5 bases and V by 3 bases; bases with no gene match: 10. The CDR3 is 16 amino acids. CDR1 LNHDA and CDR2 SQIVND come from the germline V gene (reference sequence). In DNA, the CDR3 is TGTGCCAGTAGTATGTCGAGCGTGCAGGGGGATCAGCCCCAGCATTTT. Translating it yields CASSMSSVQGDQPQHF.